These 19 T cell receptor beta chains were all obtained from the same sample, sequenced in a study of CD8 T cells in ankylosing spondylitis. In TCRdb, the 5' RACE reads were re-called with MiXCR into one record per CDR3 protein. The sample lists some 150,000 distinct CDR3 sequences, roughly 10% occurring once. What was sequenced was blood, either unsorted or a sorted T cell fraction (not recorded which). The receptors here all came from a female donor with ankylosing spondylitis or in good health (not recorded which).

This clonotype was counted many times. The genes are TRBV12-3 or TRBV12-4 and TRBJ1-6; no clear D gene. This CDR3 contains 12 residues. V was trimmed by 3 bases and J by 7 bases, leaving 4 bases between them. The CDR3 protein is CASSLVNSPLHF. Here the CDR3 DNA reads TGTGCCAGCAGTTTGGTCAATTCACCCCTCCACTTT.

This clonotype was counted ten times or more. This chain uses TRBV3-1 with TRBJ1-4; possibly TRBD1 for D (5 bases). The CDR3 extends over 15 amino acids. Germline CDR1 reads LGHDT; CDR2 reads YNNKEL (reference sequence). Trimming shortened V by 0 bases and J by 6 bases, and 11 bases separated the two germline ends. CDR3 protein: CASSQDLGGDEKLFF. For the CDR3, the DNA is TGTGCCAGCAGCCAAGACTTGGGAGGGGATGAAAAACTGTTTTTT.

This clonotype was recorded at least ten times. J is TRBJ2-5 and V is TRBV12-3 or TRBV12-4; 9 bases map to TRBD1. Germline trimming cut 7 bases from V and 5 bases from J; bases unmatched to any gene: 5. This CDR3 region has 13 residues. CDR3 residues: CASTWDRVETQYF. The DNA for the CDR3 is TGTGCCAGCACCTGGGACAGGGTGGAGACCCAGTACTTC.

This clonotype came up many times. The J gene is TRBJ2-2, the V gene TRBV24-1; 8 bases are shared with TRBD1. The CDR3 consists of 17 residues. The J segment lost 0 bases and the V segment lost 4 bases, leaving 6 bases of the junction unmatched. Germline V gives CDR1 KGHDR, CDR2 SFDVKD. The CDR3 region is CATSDPRQGPNTGELFF. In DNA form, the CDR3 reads TGTGCCACCAGTGACCCACGACAGGGGCCGAACACCGGGGAGCTGTTTTTT.

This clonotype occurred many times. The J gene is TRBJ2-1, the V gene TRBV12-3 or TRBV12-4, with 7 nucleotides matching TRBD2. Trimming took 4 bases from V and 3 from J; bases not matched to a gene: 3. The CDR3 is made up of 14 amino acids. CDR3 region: CASSWTRVYNEQFF. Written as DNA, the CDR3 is TGTGCCAGCAGTTGGACTAGAGTCTACAATGAGCAGTTCTTC.

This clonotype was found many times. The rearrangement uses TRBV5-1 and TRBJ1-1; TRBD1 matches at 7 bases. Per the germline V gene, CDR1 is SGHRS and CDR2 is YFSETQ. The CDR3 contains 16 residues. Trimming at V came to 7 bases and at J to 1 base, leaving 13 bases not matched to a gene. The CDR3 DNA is TGCGCCAGCGTTCTGGGAGGGGGCTTGGAGAACACTGAAGCTTTCTTT. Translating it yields CASVLGGGLENTEAFF.

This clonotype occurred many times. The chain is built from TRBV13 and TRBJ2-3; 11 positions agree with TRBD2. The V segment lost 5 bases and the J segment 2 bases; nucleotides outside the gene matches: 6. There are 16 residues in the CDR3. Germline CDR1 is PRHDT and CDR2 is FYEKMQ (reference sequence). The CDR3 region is CASSGIAGGSTDTQYF. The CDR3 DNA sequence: TGTGCCAGCAGCGGTATAGCGGGAGGGTCCACAGATACGCAGTATTTT. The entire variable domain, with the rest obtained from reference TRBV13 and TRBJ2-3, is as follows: AAGVIQSPRHLIKEKRETATLKCYPIPRHDTVYWYQQGPGQDPQFLISFYEKMQSDKGSIPDRFSAQQFSDYHSELNMSSLELGDSALYFCASSGIAGGSTDTQYFGPGTRLTVL.

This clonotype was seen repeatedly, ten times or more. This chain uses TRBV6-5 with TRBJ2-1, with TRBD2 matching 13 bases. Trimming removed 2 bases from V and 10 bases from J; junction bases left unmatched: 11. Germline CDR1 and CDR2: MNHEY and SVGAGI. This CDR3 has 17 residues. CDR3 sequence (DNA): TGTGCCAGCAGTTACGAGGAACTAGCGGGAGGGCCTGGGGAGCAGTTCTTC. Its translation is CASSYEELAGGPGEQFF.

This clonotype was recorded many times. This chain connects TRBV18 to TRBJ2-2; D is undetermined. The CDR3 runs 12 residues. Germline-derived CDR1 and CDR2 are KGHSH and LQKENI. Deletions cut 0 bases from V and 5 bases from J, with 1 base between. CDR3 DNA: TGTGCCAGCTCACCACCGACCGGGGAGCTGTTTTTT. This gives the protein CASSPPTGELFF.

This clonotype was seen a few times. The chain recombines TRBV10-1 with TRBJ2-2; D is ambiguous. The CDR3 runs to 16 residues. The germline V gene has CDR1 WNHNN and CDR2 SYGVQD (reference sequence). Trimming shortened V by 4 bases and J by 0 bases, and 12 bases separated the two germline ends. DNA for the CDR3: TGCGCCAGCAGTGGAGTAAGAAGCGCGAACACCGGGGAGCTGTTTTTT. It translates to CASSGVRSANTGELFF.

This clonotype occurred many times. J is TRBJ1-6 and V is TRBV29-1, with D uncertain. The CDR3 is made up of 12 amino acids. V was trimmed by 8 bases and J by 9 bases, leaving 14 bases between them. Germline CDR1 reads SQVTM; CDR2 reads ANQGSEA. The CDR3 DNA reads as TGCAGCACCGTACGGGCGAGTTCACCCCTCCACTTT. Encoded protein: CSTVRASSPLHF.

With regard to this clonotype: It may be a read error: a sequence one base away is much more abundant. The chain's CDR3 is CSAREGGKETQHF. The CDR3 DNA is TGCAGTGCTAGAGAGGGCGGAAAAGAGACCCAGCACTTC. The V call is TRBV20-1, the J call TRBJ2-5, with D unresolved. CDR1 is DFQATT, CDR2 SNEGSKA, per germline (reference sequence). The CDR3 consists of 13 residues.

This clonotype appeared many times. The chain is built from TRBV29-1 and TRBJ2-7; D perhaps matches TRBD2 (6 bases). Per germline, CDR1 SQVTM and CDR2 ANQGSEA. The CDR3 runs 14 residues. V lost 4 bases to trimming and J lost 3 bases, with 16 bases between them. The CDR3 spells CSVVLWEAGYEQYF. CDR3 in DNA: TGCAGCGTTGTTTTATGGGAGGCTGGCTACGAGCAGTACTTC.

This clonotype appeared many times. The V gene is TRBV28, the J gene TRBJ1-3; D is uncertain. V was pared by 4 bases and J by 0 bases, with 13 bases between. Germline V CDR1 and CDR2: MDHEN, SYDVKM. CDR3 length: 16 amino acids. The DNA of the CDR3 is TGTGCCAGCAGTTCCCACGTGCTTAGCTCTGGAAACACCATATATTTT. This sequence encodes CASSSHVLSSGNTIYF.

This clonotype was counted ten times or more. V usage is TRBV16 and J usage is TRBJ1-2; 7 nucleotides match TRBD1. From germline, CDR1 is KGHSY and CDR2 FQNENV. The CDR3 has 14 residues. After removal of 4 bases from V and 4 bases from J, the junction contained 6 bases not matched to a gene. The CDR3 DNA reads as TGTGCCAGCAGCCCTGACAGGGTTTTCTATGGCTACACCTTC. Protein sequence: CASSPDRVFYGYTF. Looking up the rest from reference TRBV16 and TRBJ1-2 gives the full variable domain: GEEVAQTPKHLVRGEGQKAKLYCAPIKGHSYVFWYQQVLKNEFKFLISFQNENVFDETGMPKERFSAKCLPNSPCSLEIQATKLEDSAVYFCASSPDRVFYGYTFGSGTRLTVV.

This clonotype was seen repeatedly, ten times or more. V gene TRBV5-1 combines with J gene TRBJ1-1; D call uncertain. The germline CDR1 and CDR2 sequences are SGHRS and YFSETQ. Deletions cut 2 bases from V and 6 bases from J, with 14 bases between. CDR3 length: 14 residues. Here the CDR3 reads CASSFTPGIAEAFF. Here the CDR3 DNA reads TGCGCCAGCAGCTTCACCCCGGGTATCGCTGAAGCTTTCTTT.

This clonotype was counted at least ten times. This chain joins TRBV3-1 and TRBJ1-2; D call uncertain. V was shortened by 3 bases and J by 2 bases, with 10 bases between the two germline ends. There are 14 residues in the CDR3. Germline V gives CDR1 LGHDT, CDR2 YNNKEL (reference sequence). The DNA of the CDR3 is TGTGCCAGCAGCCACAGGATATCGAACTATGGCTACACCTTC. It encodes CASSHRISNYGYTF.

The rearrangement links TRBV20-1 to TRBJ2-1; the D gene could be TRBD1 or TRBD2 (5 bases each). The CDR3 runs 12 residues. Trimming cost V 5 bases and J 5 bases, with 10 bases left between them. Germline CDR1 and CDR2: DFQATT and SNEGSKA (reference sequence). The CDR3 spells CSARDPDNEQFF. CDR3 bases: TGCAGTGCTCGGGACCCGGACAATGAGCAGTTCTTC.

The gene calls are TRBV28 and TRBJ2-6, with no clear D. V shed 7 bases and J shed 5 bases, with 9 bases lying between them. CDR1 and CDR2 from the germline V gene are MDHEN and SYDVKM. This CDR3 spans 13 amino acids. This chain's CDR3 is CASTILRANVLTF. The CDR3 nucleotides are TGTGCCAGCACCATCCTCCGGGCCAACGTCCTGACTTTC.